Listed below are T cell receptor beta chains from one sample, sequenced in a study of shared clonotypes between healthy human individuals. Method: immunoSEQ multiplex PCR; TCRdb's copy keeps in-frame clones and lacks some. The sample shows about 2.4 million clones, roughly nine tenths of them seen only once. The sample was naive CD4+ T cells sorted from blood. These receptors were obtained from a man aged 18 to 30 in good health. The CDR3 runs from the conserved cysteine through the conserved F or W. A D gene is named only where the DNA matches it firmly. Only some rows state a clone size, as once, few, many or a class for expanded clones.

d_call	v_call	j_call	clone_size	cdr3_nt	cdr3_aa
.	TRBV18	TRBJ2-5	.	TGTGCCAGCTCACCTTCATCTAAAGAGACCCAGTACTTC	CASSPSSKETQYF
.	TRBV7-8	TRBJ2-1	.	TGTGCCAGCAGCTTAAAGGCGCACCTAACCTACAATGAGCAGTTCTTC	CASSLKAHLTYNEQFF
.	TRBV28	TRBJ1-5	.	TGTGCCAGCACTTGGGGGGGAGGTCAGCCCCAGCATTTT	CASTWGGGQPQHF
.	TRBV7-9	TRBJ1-4	.	TGTGCCAGCAGCTTACTACCGTCCGCAACTAATGAAAAACTGTTTTTT	CASSLLPSATNEKLFF
.	TRBV10-3	TRBJ2-3	.	TGTGCCATCGGTTTTCTTGGAGATACGCAGTATTTT	CAIGFLGDTQYF
TRBD1	TRBV6-5	TRBJ2-1	.	TGTGCCAGCAGTTACCTCGGGACAGGGGTAACTAATGAGCAGTTCTTC	CASSYLGTGVTNEQFF
TRBD2	TRBV5-6	TRBJ2-5	once	TGTGCCAGCAGCCCACTAGCGGGAGGATTGGAGACCCAGTACTTC	CASSPLAGGLETQYF
.	TRBV6-6	TRBJ2-5	.	TGTGCCAGCAGTTACCAGGGGAGGAGGCAAGAGACCCAGTACTTC	CASSYQGRRQETQYF
TRBD2	TRBV7-2	TRBJ2-7	once	TGTGCCAGCAGCGGGACTAGCGGGGAAACCTACGAGCAGTACTTC	CASSGTSGETYEQYF
.	TRBV4-1	TRBJ2-1	.	TGCGCCAGCAGCCAAGGGAGATCGGGGGTCTACAATGAGCAGTTCTTC	CASSQGRSGVYNEQFF
TRBD2	TRBV7-2	TRBJ2-7	.	TGTGCCAGCAGCTTAGTGGGTGGCGGGAGGGCCTTCACCTACGAGCAGTACTTC	CASSLVGGGRAFTYEQYF
TRBD2	TRBV18	TRBJ2-7	.	TGTGCCAGCTCACCAGAGAGCGGGGGACCAAGCTCCTACGAGCAGTACTTC	CASSPESGGPSSYEQYF
.	TRBV6-1	TRBJ2-5	.	TGTGCCAGCCGGCCAGGGGCCGCTACCCAAGAGACCCAGTACTTC	CASRPGAATQETQYF
.	TRBV7-3	TRBJ2-5	.	TGTGCCAGCAGCCCGGGGGGCAGGGGTCAAGAGACCCAGTACTTC	CASSPGGRGQETQYF
TRBD1	TRBV6-5	TRBJ1-2	.	TGTGCCAGCAGAAGAGCCGGGACAGGTACAGATGGCTACACCTTC	CASRRAGTGTDGYTF
.	TRBV28	TRBJ2-7	.	TGTGCCAGCAGTTTGGAGACGGGTGAGGCCTACGAGCAGTACTTC	CASSLETGEAYEQYF
TRBD1	TRBV7-9	TRBJ1-3	.	TGTGCCAGCAGCCCGATCGACAGGGACCCTGGAAACACCATATATTTT	CASSPIDRDPGNTIYF
TRBD2	TRBV5-1	TRBJ2-1	.	TGCGCCAGCAGCTCGTCAAGGGACCTCGGGGGGAATGAGCAGTTCTTC	CASSSSRDLGGNEQFF
.	TRBV28	TRBJ1-5	.	TGTGCCAGCAGGGCGGGACACCGGAAGGGTGGCAATCAGCCCCAGCATTTT	CASRAGHRKGGNQPQHF
.	TRBV28	TRBJ1-3	.	TGTGCCAGCATCGTTAACTCTGGAAACACCATATATTTT	CASIVNSGNTIYF
.	TRBV5-1	TRBJ2-1	once	TGCGCCAGCAGACCCGGTACTGGACACACCTCCGGTGAGCAGTTCTTC	CASRPGTGHTSGEQFF
TRBD2	TRBV2	TRBJ2-5	.	TGTGCCAGCAGTCGGACTAGCGGGAAGGAGACCCAGTACTTC	CASSRTSGKETQYF
.	TRBV9	TRBJ1-6	.	TGTGCCAGCAGCACCAACGGGGAAAGGGGGTCACCCCTCCACTTT	CASSTNGERGSPLHF
.	TRBV4-3	TRBJ1-1	.	TGCGCCAGCAGCCGAAGTTTCCTGGACACTGAAGCTTTCTTT	CASSRSFLDTEAFF
.	TRBV7-2	TRBJ1-2	.	TGTGCCAGCAGCTTCAGGAGAGTCGGCTATGGCTACACCTTC	CASSFRRVGYGYTF
.	TRBV2	TRBJ1-2	.	TGTGCCAGCAGCCCAGATAAGTCTGGCTACACCTTC	CASSPDKSGYTF
.	TRBV7-2	TRBJ2-7	.	TGTGCCAGCAGCTTACAGGGATACGAGCAGTACTTC	CASSLQGYEQYF
TRBD1	TRBV14	TRBJ1-3	.	TGTGCCAGCAGACGAACCGGGACAGCAGGAAACACCATATATTTT	CASRRTGTAGNTIYF
.	TRBV5-1	TRBJ2-7	.	TGCGCCAGCAGCTCCACAGGGTACGAGCAGTACTTC	CASSSTGYEQYF
.	TRBV9	TRBJ2-5	.	TGTGCCAGCAGCGTAGGCAGGGGACTTCAAGAGACCCAGTACTTC	CASSVGRGLQETQYF
.	TRBV9	TRBJ1-3	.	TGTGCCAGCAGCGCCCGTACCCTACAGGGTTATGGAAACACCATATATTTT	CASSARTLQGYGNTIYF
TRBD2	TRBV9	TRBJ2-7	.	TGTGCCAGCAGCGTAGGTCCTCGACTAGCGGGGGGGCTTGAGCAGTACTTC	CASSVGPRLAGGLEQYF
.	TRBV5-4	TRBJ2-1	.	TGTGCCAGCAGCTTCTACCAGAGCTCCTACAATGAGCAGTTCTTC	CASSFYQSSYNEQFF
TRBD1	TRBV9	TRBJ2-3	.	TGTGCCAGCAGCGGAGGACAGGGAAATGCAGATACGCAGTATTTT	CASSGGQGNADTQYF